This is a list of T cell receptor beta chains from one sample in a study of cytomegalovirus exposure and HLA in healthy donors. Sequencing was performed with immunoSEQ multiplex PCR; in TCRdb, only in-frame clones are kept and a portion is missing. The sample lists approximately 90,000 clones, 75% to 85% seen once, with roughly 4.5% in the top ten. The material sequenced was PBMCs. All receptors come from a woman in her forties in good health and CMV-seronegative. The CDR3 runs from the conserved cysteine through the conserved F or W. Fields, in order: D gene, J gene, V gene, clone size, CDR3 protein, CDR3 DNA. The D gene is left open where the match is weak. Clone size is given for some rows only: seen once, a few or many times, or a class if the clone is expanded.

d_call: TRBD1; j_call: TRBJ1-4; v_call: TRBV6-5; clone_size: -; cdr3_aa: CASRRTGQLNEKLFF; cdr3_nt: TGTGCCAGCAGACGTACGGGACAGCTTAATGAAAAACTGTTTTTT
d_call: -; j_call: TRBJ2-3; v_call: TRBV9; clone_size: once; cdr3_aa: CASSVEGFGSDTQYF; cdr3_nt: TGTGCCAGCAGCGTAGAAGGCTTCGGGTCGGATACGCAGTATTTT
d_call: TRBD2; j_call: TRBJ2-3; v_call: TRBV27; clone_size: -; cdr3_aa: CASSARRGGITDTQYF; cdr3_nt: TGTGCCAGCAGTGCCCGGCGGGGGGGCATAACAGATACGCAGTATTTT
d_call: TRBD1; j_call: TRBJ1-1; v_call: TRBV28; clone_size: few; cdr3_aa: CASSLPGQGRTEAFF; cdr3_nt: TGTGCCAGCAGTCTTCCGGGACAGGGGCGGACTGAAGCTTTCTTT
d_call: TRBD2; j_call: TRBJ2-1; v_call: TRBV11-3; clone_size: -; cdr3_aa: CASSKLAGQTEQFF; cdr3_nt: TGTGCCAGCAGTAAACTAGCGGGGCAAACTGAGCAGTTCTTC
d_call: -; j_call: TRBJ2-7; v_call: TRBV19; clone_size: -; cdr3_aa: CASSIGGLHKYEQYF; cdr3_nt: TGTGCCAGTAGTATAGGCGGACTACACAAGTACGAGCAGTACTTC
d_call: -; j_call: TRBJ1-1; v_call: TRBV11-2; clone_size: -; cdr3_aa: CASSLDRGGLNTEAFF; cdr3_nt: TGTGCCAGCAGCTTAGATCGCGGGGGCCTGAACACTGAAGCTTTCTTT
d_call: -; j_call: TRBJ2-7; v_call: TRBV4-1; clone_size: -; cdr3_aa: CASSQEGDEQYF; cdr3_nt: TGCGCCAGCAGCCAAGAGGGCGACGAGCAGTACTTC
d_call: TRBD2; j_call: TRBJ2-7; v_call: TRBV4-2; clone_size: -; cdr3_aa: CASSQNGEAGGHREQYF; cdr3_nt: TGTGCCAGCAGCCAAAACGGGGAGGCGGGGGGGCATCGCGAGCAGTACTTC
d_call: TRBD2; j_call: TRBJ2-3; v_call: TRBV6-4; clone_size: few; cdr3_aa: CASSPRGGTDTQYF; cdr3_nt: TGTGCCAGCAGTCCTCGGGGGGGCACAGATACGCAGTATTTT
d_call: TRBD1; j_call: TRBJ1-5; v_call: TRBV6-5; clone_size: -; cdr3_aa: CASSQGANNQPQHF; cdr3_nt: TGTGCCAGCAGTCAGGGGGCGAACAATCAGCCCCAGCATTTT
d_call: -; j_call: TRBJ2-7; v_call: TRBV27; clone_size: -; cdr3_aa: CASSLSSPYEQYF; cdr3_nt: TGTGCCAGCAGTTTATCATCCCCTTACGAGCAGTACTTC
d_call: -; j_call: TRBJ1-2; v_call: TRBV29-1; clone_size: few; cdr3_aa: CSASAGRGYGYTF; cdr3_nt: TGCAGCGCTTCGGCAGGGAGGGGCTATGGCTACACCTTC
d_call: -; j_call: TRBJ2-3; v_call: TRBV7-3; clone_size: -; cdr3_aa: CASSSDGYGADTQYF; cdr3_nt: TGTGCCAGCAGTTCGGACGGGTACGGGGCAGATACGCAGTATTTT
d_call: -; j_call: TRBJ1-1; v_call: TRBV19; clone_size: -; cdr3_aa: CASSIAQGHTEAFF; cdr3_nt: TGTGCCAGTAGTATAGCCCAGGGGCACACTGAAGCTTTCTTT
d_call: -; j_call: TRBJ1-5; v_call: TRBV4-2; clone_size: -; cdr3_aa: CASSQLGEGTGRPQHF; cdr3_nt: TGTGCCAGCAGCCAATTAGGGGAAGGGACTGGACGGCCCCAGCATTTT
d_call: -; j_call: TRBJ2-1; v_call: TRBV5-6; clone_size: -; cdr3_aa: CASSEGGDSYNEQFF; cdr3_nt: TGTGCCAGCAGCGAAGGGGGGGACTCCTACAATGAGCAGTTCTTC
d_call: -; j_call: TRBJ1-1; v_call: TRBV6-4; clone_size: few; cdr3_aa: CASMRATVMNTEAFF; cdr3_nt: TGTGCCAGCATGAGGGCGACTGTCATGAACACTGAAGCTTTCTTT
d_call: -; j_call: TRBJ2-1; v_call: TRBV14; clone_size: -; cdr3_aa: CASSSHGGGAYNEQFF; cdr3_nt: TGTGCCAGCAGCTCCCATGGTGGGGGGGCTTACAATGAGCAGTTCTTC
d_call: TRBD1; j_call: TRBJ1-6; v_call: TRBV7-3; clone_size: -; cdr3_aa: CASSWTGGRGSPLHF; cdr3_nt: TGTGCCAGCAGCTGGACAGGGGGCAGAGGTTCACCCCTCCACTTT
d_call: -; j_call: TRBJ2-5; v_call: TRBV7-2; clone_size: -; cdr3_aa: CASSPDRGTQETQYF; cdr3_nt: TGTGCCAGCAGCCCGGACAGAGGGACCCAAGAGACCCAGTACTTC
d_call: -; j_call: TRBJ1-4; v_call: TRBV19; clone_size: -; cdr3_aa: CASSNPRAIGEKLFF; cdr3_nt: TGTGCCAGTAGTAACCCCAGGGCCATAGGGGAAAAACTGTTTTTT
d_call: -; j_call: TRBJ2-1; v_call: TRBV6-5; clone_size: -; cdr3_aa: CASTGLYNEQFF; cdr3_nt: TGTGCCAGCACAGGGCTTTACAATGAGCAGTTCTTC
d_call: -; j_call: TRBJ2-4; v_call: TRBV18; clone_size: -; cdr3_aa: CASSPRERDIQYF; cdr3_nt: TGTGCCAGCTCACCAAGAGAGAGAGACATTCAGTACTTC
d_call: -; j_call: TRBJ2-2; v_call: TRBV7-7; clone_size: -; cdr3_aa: CASSLASSSGELFF; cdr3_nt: TGTGCCAGCAGCTTAGCGTCGTCCTCCGGGGAGCTGTTTTTT
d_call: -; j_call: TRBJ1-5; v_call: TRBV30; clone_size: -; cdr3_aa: CAWSVPLIDSFSFETQPQHF; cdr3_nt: TGTGCCTGGAGTGTACCTCTAATAGACAGTTTTTCTTTTGAAACGCAGCCCCAGCATTTT
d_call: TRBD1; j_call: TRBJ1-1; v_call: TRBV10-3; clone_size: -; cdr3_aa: CAISPRTGEVTEAFF; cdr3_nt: TGTGCCATCAGTCCCCGGACAGGGGAGGTAACTGAAGCTTTCTTT
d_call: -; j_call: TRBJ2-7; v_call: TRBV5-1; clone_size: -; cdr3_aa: CASSFLQLSYEQYF; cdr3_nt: TGCGCCAGCAGCTTTCTACAGCTTTCCTACGAGCAGTACTTC
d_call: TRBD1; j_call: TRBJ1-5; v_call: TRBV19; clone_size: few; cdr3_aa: CASSLQGVQPQHF; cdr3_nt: TGTGCCAGTAGTCTGCAGGGGGTTCAGCCCCAGCATTTT
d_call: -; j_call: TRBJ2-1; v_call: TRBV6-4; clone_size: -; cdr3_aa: CASSVELVSNEQFF; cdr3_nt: TGTGCCAGCAGTGTCGAACTAGTTTCGAATGAGCAGTTCTTC
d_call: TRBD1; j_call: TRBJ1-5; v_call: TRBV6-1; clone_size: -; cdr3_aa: CVSSEWGTVNQPQHF; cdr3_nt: TGTGTCAGCAGTGAATGGGGGACAGTCAATCAGCCCCAGCATTTT
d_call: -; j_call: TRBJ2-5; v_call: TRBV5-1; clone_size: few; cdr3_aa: CASSSNEETQYF; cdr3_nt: TGCGCCAGCAGCTCTAACGAGGAGACCCAGTACTTC
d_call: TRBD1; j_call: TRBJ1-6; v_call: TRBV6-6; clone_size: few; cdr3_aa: CASRGQGKGNSPLHF; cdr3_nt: TGTGCCAGCAGGGGACAGGGTAAAGGAAATTCACCCCTCCACTTT
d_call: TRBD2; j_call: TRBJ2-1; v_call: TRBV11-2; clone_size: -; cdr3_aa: CASSFSAGEGNEQFF; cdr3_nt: TGTGCCAGCAGCTTTAGTGCGGGGGAAGGAAATGAGCAGTTCTTC
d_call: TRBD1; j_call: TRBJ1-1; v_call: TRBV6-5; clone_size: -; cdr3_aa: CASTPPGGFAEAFF; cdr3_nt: TGTGCCAGCACCCCACCAGGGGGTTTCGCTGAAGCTTTCTTT
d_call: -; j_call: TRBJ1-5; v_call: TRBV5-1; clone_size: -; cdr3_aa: CASSPGGGNQPQHF; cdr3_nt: TGCGCCAGCAGCCCCGGTGGAGGCAATCAGCCCCAGCATTTT
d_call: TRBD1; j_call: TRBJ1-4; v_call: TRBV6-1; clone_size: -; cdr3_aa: CASRDRAGEKLFF; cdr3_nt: TGTGCCAGCAGGGACAGGGCTGGTGAAAAACTGTTTTTT
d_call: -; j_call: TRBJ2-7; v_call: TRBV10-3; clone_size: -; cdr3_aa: CAIKELATRGEQYF; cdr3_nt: TGTGCCATCAAAGAGCTTGCGACTAGGGGAGAGCAGTACTTC
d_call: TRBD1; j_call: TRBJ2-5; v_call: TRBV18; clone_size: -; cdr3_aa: CASSPQGVPLETQYF; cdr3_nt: TGTGCCAGCTCACCCCAGGGGGTCCCTCTGGAGACCCAGTACTTC
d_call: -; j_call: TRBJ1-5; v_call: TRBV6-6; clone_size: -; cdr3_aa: CASSYWTNNQPQHF; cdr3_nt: TGTGCCAGCAGTTACTGGACAAATAATCAGCCCCAGCATTTT
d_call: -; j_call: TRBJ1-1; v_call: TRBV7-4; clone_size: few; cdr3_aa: CASSLKRTENTEAFF; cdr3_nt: TGTGCCAGCAGCTTAAAAAGGACAGAGAACACTGAAGCTTTCTTT
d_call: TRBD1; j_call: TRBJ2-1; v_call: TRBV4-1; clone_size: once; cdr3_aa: CASSPDGQGGDEQFF; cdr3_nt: TGCGCCAGCAGCCCGGATGGACAGGGCGGGGATGAGCAGTTCTTC
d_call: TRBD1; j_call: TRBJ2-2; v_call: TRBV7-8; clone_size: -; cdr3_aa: CASSQIGGSGELFF; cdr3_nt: TGTGCCAGCAGCCAAATAGGGGGCTCCGGGGAGCTGTTTTTT
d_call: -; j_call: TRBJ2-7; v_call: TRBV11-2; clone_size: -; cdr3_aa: CASTKVTGYEQYF; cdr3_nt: TGTGCCAGCACCAAGGTTACGGGCTACGAGCAGTACTTC
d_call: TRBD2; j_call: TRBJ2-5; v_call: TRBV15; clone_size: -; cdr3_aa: CATSRGRGGTETQYF; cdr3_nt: TGTGCCACCAGCAGAGGGCGGGGGGGGACGGAGACCCAGTACTTC
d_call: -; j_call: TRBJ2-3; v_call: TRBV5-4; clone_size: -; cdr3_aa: CASSSGLPVALSADTQYF; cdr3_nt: TGTGCCAGCAGCTCTGGACTCCCCGTGGCTCTCTCCGCAGATACGCAGTATTTT
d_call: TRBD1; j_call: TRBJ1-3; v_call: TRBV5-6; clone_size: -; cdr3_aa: CASSGGTGAGNTIYF; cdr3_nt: TGTGCCAGCAGCGGGGGGACAGGAGCTGGAAACACCATATATTTT
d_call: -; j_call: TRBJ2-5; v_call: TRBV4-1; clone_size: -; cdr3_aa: CASSQVGDTKTQYF; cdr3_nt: TGCGCCAGCAGCCAAGTGGGGGACACAAAGACCCAGTACTTC
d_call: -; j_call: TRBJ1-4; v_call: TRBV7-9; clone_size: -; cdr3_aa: CASSKPTGSNEKLFF; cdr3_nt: TGTGCCAGCAGCAAACCGACAGGATCAAATGAAAAACTGTTTTTT
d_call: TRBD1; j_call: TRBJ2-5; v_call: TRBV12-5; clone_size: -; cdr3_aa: CASGLGQGRWETQYF; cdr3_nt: TGTGCTAGTGGTTTGGGACAGGGGAGGTGGGAGACCCAGTACTTC
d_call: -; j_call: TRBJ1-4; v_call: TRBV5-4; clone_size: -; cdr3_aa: CASSLTQARNEKLFF; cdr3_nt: TGTGCCAGCAGCTTGACTCAGGCGCGAAATGAAAAACTGTTTTTT
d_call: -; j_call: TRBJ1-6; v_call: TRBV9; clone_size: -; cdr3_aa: CASSVAPLLAGDTSPLHF; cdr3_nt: TGTGCCAGCAGCGTAGCCCCACTTTTGGCAGGGGATACCTCACCCCTCCACTTT